This TCR beta chain was identified in a study of cytomegalovirus exposure and HLA in healthy donors. The study ran its PCR with 60 Vbeta and 13 Jbeta primers. Sequencing used immunoSEQ multiplex PCR; TCRdb keeps in-frame clones, though not all of them. The sample has around 210,000 clones, roughly 73% seen once. There are 14 residues in the CDR3. Germline V gene data show CDR1 as SGDLS and CDR2 as YYNGEE. With 4 bases clipped from V and 5 bases from J, the junction kept 3 bases outside the gene matches. Input material: PBMCs. The chain uses TRBV9 and TRBJ1-1; 12 bases align to TRBD1. The sequence came from a boy aged 5 to 17 in good health and CMV-seronegative. CDR3 amino acids: CASSSGQGATEAFF. As DNA, the CDR3 is TGTGCCAGCAGCTCGGGACAGGGGGCGACTGAAGCTTTCTTT.